This T cell receptor beta chain was identified in a study of blood T cell repertoires in COVID-19. The V end was cut by 2 bases, the J end by 7 bases, with 15 bases between. Germline CDR1 reads SGHVS; CDR2 reads FQNEAQ. CDR3 length: 15 amino acids. Assay used: immunoSEQ multiplex PCR; TCRdb lists only in-frame clones, some missing. The table records around 200,000 clones, more than 80% of them present only once. This sequence was found in a man aged 25-45 years who had recovered from COVID-19. Material: PBMCs or T cells enriched from blood (not recorded which). The V gene is TRBV7-8, the J gene TRBJ2-1; D is possibly TRBD2 (6 bases). CDR3 sequence reads: CASSLLAKTRNEQFF. The CDR3 DNA follows: TGTGCCAGCAGCTTACTAGCGAAAACAAGGAATGAGCAGTTCTTC.